The next 29 T cell receptor beta chains were all read from a single sample in a study of blood T cell repertoires in COVID-19. Profiled with immunoSEQ multiplex PCR; TCRdb holds only in-frame clones, not every one. The sample holds approximately 160,000 clones, about 90% seen once. Sample: PBMCs or T cells enriched from blood (not recorded which). The receptors were sampled from a woman between 45 and 60 years old who had recovered from COVID-19.

The chain couples TRBV12-3 or TRBV12-4 to TRBJ2-1; perhaps TRBD2 as D (6 bases). CDR3 length: 12 residues. With 4 bases removed from V and 11 bases from J, the gap between germline ends came to 12 bases. The CDR3 region is CASSYEGGQQFF. CDR3 in DNA: TGTGCCAGCAGTTATGAGGGAGGCCAGCAGTTCTTC.

The chain couples TRBV5-8 to TRBJ1-4; TRBD1 might be the D (6 bases). This CDR3 region has 15 residues. V lost 1 base and J lost 4, with 11 bases in between. The germline gives CDR1 SGHTS, CDR2 YDEGEE. The CDR3 coding sequence is TGTGCCAGCAGCTTGTATGGGGGCAGTAATGAAAAACTGTTTTTT. It codes for CASSLYGGSNEKLFF.

This clone was counted a few times. V gene TRBV24-1 combines with J gene TRBJ2-1, with TRBD2 matching over 11 bases. Germline lookup yields CDR1 KGHDR and CDR2 SFDVKD. The J segment lost 12 bases and the V segment lost 3 bases, leaving 12 bases of the junction unmatched. The CDR3 length is 16 residues. The CDR3 loop reads CATSDPTSGSLLGQFF. Here the CDR3 DNA reads TGTGCCACCAGTGATCCCACTAGCGGGAGTTTGTTAGGGCAGTTCTTC.

This clone was counted only a few times. This chain links TRBV6-1 with TRBJ1-6; D perhaps matches TRBD1 (6 bases). Trimming stripped 2 bases from V and 10 bases from J, with 6 bases between. Germline loops: CDR1 MNHNS, CDR2 SASEGT. CDR3 size: 12 residues. CDR3 coding DNA: TGTGCCAGCAGTGAACAGGGGTCACCCCTCCACTTT. Its translation is CASSEQGSPLHF.

This chain links TRBV5-5 with TRBJ2-7; TRBD1 is a possible D gene (5 bases). This CDR3 contains 13 residues. Germline lookup yields CDR1 SGHKS and CDR2 YYEKEE (reference sequence). V dropped 6 bases and J dropped 6 bases, with 16 bases sitting between them. CDR3 loop: CASTSRVPGEQYF. In nucleotides, the CDR3 is TGTGCCAGCACCTCCAGGGTTCCGGGCGAGCAGTACTTC.

The J gene is TRBJ1-6, the V gene TRBV11-3; 10 positions match TRBD1. CDR1 and CDR2 (germline): SGHNT, YENEEA. This CDR3 region has 15 residues. The trim removed 5 bases at V and 8 bases at J, leaving 6 bases unmatched. CDR3 DNA sequence: TGTGCCAGCAGCGCCCGACAGGGGGCGGATTCACCCCTCCACTTT. Translating it yields CASSARQGADSPLHF.

This sequence joins TRBV3-1 (or the pseudogene TRBV3-2) and TRBJ2-7; D may be TRBD1 (6 bases). The CDR3 loop spans 15 amino acids. Trimming left V 1 base short and J 3 bases short, with 13 bases between. The germline gives CDR1 LGHDT, CDR2 YNNKEL (reference sequence). CDR3 protein: CASSQALTGRYEQYF. The CDR3 DNA follows: TGTGCCAGCAGCCAAGCGTTGACAGGACGCTACGAGCAGTACTTC.

This chain connects TRBV9 to TRBJ1-1; 7 positions agree with TRBD1. Germline V gives CDR1 SGDLS, CDR2 YYNGEE. The CDR3 sequence is 14 residues long. V was clipped by 3 bases and J by 1 base; unmatched bases: 3. As DNA, the CDR3 is TGTGCCAGCAGCGCCCGACAGGGGAACACTGAAGCTTTCTTT. As protein: CASSARQGNTEAFF.

V and J are TRBV28 and TRBJ2-1; TRBD2 agrees at 7 bases. Germline CDR1 and CDR2: MDHEN and SYDVKM. The V segment lost 0 bases and the J segment 5 bases; nucleotides outside the gene matches: 1. CDR3 size: 14 residues. The DNA for the CDR3 is TGTGCCAGCAGTTTATGGGGGAGGGACAATGAGCAGTTCTTC. Its translation is CASSLWGRDNEQFF.

The V and J genes are TRBV5-1 and TRBJ1-4; D is undetermined. Germline V gives CDR1 SGHRS, CDR2 YFSETQ. The V end lost 0 bases, the J end lost 4 bases, and 7 bases lay between the germline ends. The CDR3 loop spans 14 amino acids. CDR3 in amino acids: CASSLVPDNEKLFF. The CDR3 DNA reads TGCGCCAGCAGCTTGGTCCCAGATAATGAAAAACTGTTTTTT.

The chain joins TRBV11-2 to TRBJ2-2, with D unclear. The germline gives CDR1 SGHAT, CDR2 FQNNGV. V was pared by 3 bases and J by 7 bases, with 6 bases between. The CDR3 runs to 12 residues. The CDR3 region has the DNA TGTGCCAGCAGCTTGAGTTTCGGGGAGCTGTTTTTT. Protein: CASSLSFGELFF. Together with reference TRBV11-2 and TRBJ2-2, the CDR3 gives the full variable domain: EAGVAQSPRYKIIEKRQSVAFWCNPISGHATLYWYQQILGQGPKLLIQFQNNGVVDDSQLPKDRFSAERLKGVDSTLKIQPAKLEDSAVYLCASSLSFGELFFGEGSRLTVL.

This clone occurred once. The chain combines TRBV7-2 with TRBJ2-1, with a tentative D call TRBD2 (6 bases). V was clipped by 5 bases and J by 10 bases, with 15 bases between them. This CDR3 has 13 amino acids. Germline loops: CDR1 SGHTA, CDR2 FQGNSA. The CDR3 region is CASSKTGTEEQFF. CDR3 nucleotides: TGTGCCAGCAGCAAGACCGGGACTGAAGAGCAGTTCTTC.

This chain joins TRBV4-1 and TRBJ1-2; 7 positions match TRBD1. Germline assignment: CDR1 MGHRA and CDR2 YSYEKL. The CDR3 length is 17 residues. With 4 bases clipped from V and 5 bases from J, the junction kept 16 bases outside the gene matches. In DNA form, the CDR3 reads TGCGCCAGCAGCCCCTACCCCGGACAGGTAGGGGTTTATGGCTACACCTTC. Its protein is CASSPYPGQVGVYGYTF.

This chain connects TRBV28 to TRBJ2-1; no reliable D call. Per germline, CDR1 MDHEN and CDR2 SYDVKM. This CDR3 is 15 amino acids long. The V gene lost 6 bases and the J gene lost 1 base, with 13 bases spanning the gap. This CDR3 is CASRGVDSSYNEQFF. CDR3 bases: TGTGCCAGCAGGGGTGTTGACTCTTCCTACAATGAGCAGTTCTTC.

The genes are TRBV24-1 and TRBJ2-5, with 10 bases that match TRBD2. The germline CDR1 and CDR2 sequences are KGHDR and SFDVKD. The CDR3 extends over 15 amino acids. V was clipped by 3 bases and J by 5 bases; unmatched bases: 5. This CDR3 reads CATSDPSGSGETQYF. The CDR3 DNA reads TGTGCCACCAGTGATCCTAGCGGGAGCGGGGAGACCCAGTACTTC.

This chain connects TRBV7-8 to TRBJ2-1; 8 nucleotides align to TRBD2. The trim removed 5 bases at V and 4 bases at J, leaving 10 bases unmatched. Germline assignment: CDR1 SGHVS and CDR2 FQNEAQ. The CDR3 is made up of 16 amino acids. The CDR3 coding sequence is TGTGCCAGCAGCGGAATGCTAGCGGGTAGATACAATGAGCAGTTCTTC. It encodes CASSGMLAGRYNEQFF. Full variable domain (outside the CDR3, taken from reference TRBV7-8 and TRBJ2-1): GAGVSQSPRYKVAKRGQDVALRCDPISGHVSLFWYQQALGQGPEFLTYFQNEAQLDKSGLPSDRFFAERPEGSVSTLKIQRTQQEDSAVYLCASSGMLAGRYNEQFFGPGTRLTVL.

This chain connects TRBV21-1 to TRBJ2-7; the table assigns TRBD2, which was not confirmed against the DNA. TRBV21-1 counts as a pseudogene. The CDR3 is 17 amino acids. In DNA, the CDR3 is TGTGCCAGCAGTTATCGGCGGGAGGGCCCCTACTCCTACGAGCAGTACTTC. Its protein is CASSYRREGPYSYEQYF.

The J gene is TRBJ2-1, the V gene TRBV9; D gene ambiguous. Per the germline V gene, CDR1 is SGDLS and CDR2 is YYNGEE. Trimming shortened V by 0 bases and J by 10 bases, and 11 bases separated the two germline ends. The CDR3 is made up of 13 amino acids. The CDR3 nucleotides read TGTGCCAGCAGCGTAGACTCCCCCAACGAGCAGTTCTTC. It translates to CASSVDSPNEQFF.

This chain uses TRBV27 with TRBJ2-1; TRBD2 matches 8 bases. CDR1 MNHEY and CDR2 SMNVEV come from the germline V gene (reference sequence). The length of the CDR3 is 15 residues. V shed 6 bases, J shed 5 bases, and the junction held 9 bases outside the gene matches. Here the CDR3 reads CASRLQRESNNEQFF. The CDR3 DNA sequence: TGTGCCAGCAGACTTCAGCGGGAGTCGAACAATGAGCAGTTCTTC.

This rearrangement joins TRBV11-3 to TRBJ2-5; 7 bases are a match to TRBD2. In germline, CDR1 is SGHNT, CDR2 YENEEA. This CDR3 is built from 15 residues. The J segment lost 5 bases and the V segment lost 5 bases, leaving 11 bases of the junction unmatched. The DNA of the CDR3 is TGTGCCAGCAGCCCTCAGCGCGGGAGCTGGGAGACCCAGTACTTC. Its translation is CASSPQRGSWETQYF.

DNA for the CDR3: TGTGCCAGCAGTTCTCCCGACAGGGCTGTTGAAGCTTTCTTT. Amino acids: CASSSPDRAVEAFF. The chain links TRBV2 to TRBJ1-1; TRBD1 matches 7 bases. This CDR3 is 14 amino acids long. V lost 5 bases, J lost 7 bases, and 10 bases stayed unmatched. Germline-derived CDR1 and CDR2 are SNHLY and FYNNEI.

Only a few counts were recorded for this clone. The chain combines TRBV25-1 with TRBJ1-6; D may be TRBD1 (6 bases). V was cut by 3 bases and J by 9 bases, with 12 bases left in between. CDR1 and CDR2 (germline): MGHDK, SYGVNS. This CDR3 has 14 amino acids. The DNA of the CDR3 is TGTGCCAGCAGTGATCAGGAAGGGGGTTCACCCCTCCACTTT. It codes for CASSDQEGGSPLHF.

This clone appeared a few times. The chain is built from TRBV27 and TRBJ2-3; 7 bases fit TRBD2. Trimming cost V 1 base and J 5 bases; bases outside gene matches: 3. CDR1 and CDR2 from the germline V gene are MNHEY and SMNVEV (reference sequence). This CDR3 comprises 14 residues. The CDR3 protein is CASSLWGGRDTQYF. DNA for the CDR3: TGTGCCAGCAGTTTATGGGGGGGACGAGATACGCAGTATTTT.

In DNA, the CDR3 is TGTGCCTGGGCCCCGCTAGGGGAGCTGTTTTTT. It yields the protein CAWAPLGELFF. The chain links TRBV30 to TRBJ2-2; D is ambiguous. CDR1 and CDR2 from the germline V gene are GTSNPN and SVGIG (reference sequence). This CDR3 has 11 amino acids. Trimming left V 5 bases short and J 8 bases short, with 9 bases between.

This chain joins TRBV30 and TRBJ2-3; D not resolved. Per germline, CDR1 GTSNPN and CDR2 SVGIG (reference sequence). The V end was cut by 1 base, the J end by 4 bases, with 9 bases between. CDR3 length equals 13 residues. The CDR3 sequence: CAWSGAGPDTQYF. CDR3 sequence (DNA): TGTGCCTGGAGTGGAGCAGGCCCAGATACGCAGTATTTT.

This CDR3 reads CASTLGTSTDTQYF. The CDR3 nucleotides read TGTGCCAGCACCCTTGGGACTAGCACAGATACGCAGTATTTT. The chain employs TRBV27 and TRBJ2-3, with TRBD2 as a possible D gene (6 bases). The CDR3 length is 14 residues. The V gene lost 7 bases and the J gene lost 0 bases, with 11 bases spanning the gap. Germline-derived CDR1 and CDR2 are MNHEY and SMNVEV (reference sequence).

This rearrangement joins TRBV11-2 to TRBJ2-2; D may be TRBD2 (6 bases). V lost 6 bases and J 4 bases, leaving 12 bases between the germline ends. This CDR3 contains 14 residues. Germline assignment: CDR1 SGHAT and CDR2 FQNNGV. The CDR3 spells CASRRDQITGELFF. The DNA of the CDR3 is TGTGCCAGCAGGCGGGACCAGATCACCGGGGAGCTGTTTTTT. The whole variable domain, remainder taken from reference TRBV11-2 and TRBJ2-2, is EAGVAQSPRYKIIEKRQSVAFWCNPISGHATLYWYQQILGQGPKLLIQFQNNGVVDDSQLPKDRFSAERLKGVDSTLKIQPAKLEDSAVYLCASRRDQITGELFFGEGSRLTVL.

CDR3 nucleotides: TGTGCCAGCAGCTTCGGCCGGGGGGGCTATGGGACAGATACGCAGTATTTT. Amino acids: CASSFGRGGYGTDTQYF. The chain couples TRBV11-3 to TRBJ2-3, with 8 bases matching TRBD2. The CDR3 spans 17 residues. With 3 bases clipped from V and 3 bases from J, the junction kept 11 bases outside the gene matches. Germline V gene sequence: CDR1 SGHNT, CDR2 YENEEA.

V and J are TRBV2 and TRBJ2-3; 8 nucleotides align to TRBD2. The CDR3 totals 15 residues. The V gene end was trimmed by 5 bases and the J gene end by 3 bases; junction bases not matched to a gene: 7. Per the germline V gene, CDR1 is SNHLY and CDR2 is FYNNEI. The CDR3 DNA reads as TGTGCCAGCAGTACGGCGACTAGCGTGACAGATACGCAGTATTTT. Translation: CASSTATSVTDTQYF.